Shown below are 23 T cell receptor beta chains from a single sample sequenced in a study of T cells expressing NK-cell markers. From its re-call of the 5' RACE reads, TCRdb lists each CDR3 protein once, without DNA. The sample includes some 410,000 distinct CDR3 sequences. The source material was blood T cells: a sorted CD56 or NKG2C T cell subset, CD4+ or CD8+ T cells, or bulk PBMC T cells (not recorded which). The receptors were gathered from a woman between 18 and 75 years old in good health.

This chain links TRBV6-1 with TRBJ2-7; TCRdb returns TRBD1, unconfirmable since there is no DNA. This CDR3 has 16 amino acids. From germline, CDR1 is MNHNS and CDR2 SASEGT. CDR3: CASRGRGTSLTYEQYF.

The chain is built from TRBV27 and TRBJ1-1. The CDR3 covers 18 residues. Germline values: CDR1 MNHEY, CDR2 SMNVEV (reference sequence). The chain's CDR3 is CASSPGNPILTAFTEAFF.

The chain recombines TRBV7-2 with TRBJ1-1. Germline V gives CDR1 SGHTA, CDR2 FQGNSA. There are 13 residues in the CDR3. The CDR3 spells CASSLWGRTEAFF.

The genes are TRBV7-6 and TRBJ1-4. Germline V gives CDR1 SGHVS, CDR2 FNYEAQ. The CDR3 has 14 residues. CDR3 loop: CASSLEVDDEKLFF.

V and J are TRBV7-3 and TRBJ2-3; TCRdb selects TRBD2, and the lack of DNA leaves this call unchecked. This CDR3 is 16 amino acids long. CDR1 and CDR2 (germline): SGHTA, FQGTGA. Here the CDR3 reads CASSLTGGASTDTQYF.

V is TRBV30 and J is TRBJ1-1. The V gene's germline CDR1 is GTSNPN and CDR2 SVGIG (reference sequence). This CDR3 is 15 amino acids long. The CDR3 sequence is CAWTGLIAMNTEAFF.

The CDR3 region is CSARDHLKGLNEQFF. The chain is built from TRBV20-1 and TRBJ2-1; with no DNA, the TCRdb D assignment of TRBD2 cannot be verified. From germline, CDR1 is DFQATT and CDR2 SNEGSKA (reference sequence). CDR3 size: 15 residues.

The rearrangement links TRBV3-1 to TRBJ2-4. Germline CDR1 and CDR2: LGHDT and YNNKEL (reference sequence). The CDR3 runs 12 residues. CDR3 residues: CASSQAPNIQYF. The variable domain in full, completed from reference TRBV3-1 and TRBJ2-4, reads DTAVSQTPKYLVTQMGNDKSIKCEQNLGHDTMYWYKQDSKKFLKIMFSYNNKELIINETVPNRFSPKSPDKAHLNLHINSLELGDSAVYFCASSQAPNIQYFGAGTRLSVL.

The CDR3 is CASSLRTGVNEKLFF. The V and J genes are TRBV5-6 and TRBJ1-4; the TRBD1 assignment by TCRdb is unverifiable without DNA. The germline CDR1 and CDR2 sequences are SGHDT and YYEEEE. CDR3 length: 15 residues.

The CDR3 loop is CASSLVGGGNNEQFF. The V call is TRBV7-7, the J call TRBJ2-1; TCRdb designates TRBD2, a call that cannot be tested without DNA. The CDR3 length is 15 residues. Germline V gene lookup returns CDR1 SSHAT and CDR2 FNYEAQ (reference sequence).

The chain is built from TRBV11-1 and TRBJ2-4; TCRdb's D call of TRBD1 is untestable without DNA. The CDR3 extends over 20 amino acids. Germline CDR1 and CDR2: SGHAT and FQDESV (reference sequence). This CDR3 reads CASSLGLFGGAGEDGQIQYF.

The chain has TRBV10-3 and TRBJ1-4; TCRdb's D call of TRBD1 is untestable without DNA. There are 14 residues in the CDR3. Germline CDR1 ENHRY, CDR2 SYGVKD. CDR3 protein: CAISESGTRASLFF.

This chain joins TRBV19 and TRBJ1-5. CDR3 length: 14 amino acids. Looked up from germline, CDR1 is LNHDA and CDR2 is SQIVND (reference sequence). CDR3 region: CASSIGQLNQPQHF.

This rearrangement joins TRBV6-1 to TRBJ2-1; TCRdb lists TRBD2, though no DNA is available to test this call. Germline values: CDR1 MNHNS, CDR2 SASEGT. The CDR3 is 15 residues long. The CDR3 reads CASSGTSGGGNEQFF.

V is TRBV6-1 and J is TRBJ1-4; the D gene TCRdb calls, TRBD1, cannot be checked with no DNA. Germline V lookup: CDR1 MNHNS, CDR2 SASEGT. The CDR3 is 15 amino acids. CDR3 residues: CASRGTQGASEKLFF.

The gene calls are TRBV12-3 or TRBV12-4 and TRBJ1-5; no DNA is available, so the TRBD1 call from TCRdb remains unchecked. The CDR3 contains 14 residues. The CDR3 here is CASIYQGAGQPQHF.

The chain carries TRBV29-1 and TRBJ2-2; the TRBD2 assignment by TCRdb is unverifiable without DNA. CDR3 length: 14 residues. CDR1 and CDR2 from the germline V gene are SQVTM and ANQGSEA. CDR3 sequence: CSALGGLRVGELFF.

This CDR3 is CASSLGSYSPLHF. The chain is built from TRBV12-3 or TRBV12-4 and TRBJ1-6. The CDR3 has 13 amino acids.

This rearrangement joins TRBV7-2 to TRBJ2-5; the TCRdb call, TRBD2, lacks DNA for checking. CDR1 is SGHTA and CDR2 is FQGNSA in the germline V gene. This CDR3 contains 12 residues. CDR3 sequence: CASSLTTSGQYF.

The chain recombines TRBV18 with TRBJ1-4; TCRdb proposes TRBD1, but this gene call is untestable without DNA. This CDR3 is 15 amino acids long. Looked up from germline, CDR1 is KGHSH and CDR2 is LQKENI. CDR3 amino acids: CASSPLTGDNEKLFF.

V and J are TRBV7-9 and TRBJ2-7; TCRdb gives TRBD1 as the D gene, but with no DNA this cannot be confirmed. The CDR3 is 16 amino acids. Looked up from germline, CDR1 is SEHNR and CDR2 is FQNEAQ (reference sequence). CDR3: CASSFSVGQGAYEQYF.

This rearrangement joins TRBV10-3 to TRBJ2-1; there is no DNA to check the TCRdb D call of TRBD1. CDR3 length: 15 residues. In germline, CDR1 is ENHRY, CDR2 SYGVKD. The CDR3 sequence: CAIRDPGQGVNEQFF.

The rearrangement links TRBV28 to TRBJ2-5; without DNA, the TCRdb call of TRBD2 cannot be checked. Germline CDR1 reads MDHEN; CDR2 reads SYDVKM. There are 16 residues in the CDR3. The CDR3 sequence is CASSSQLAGKQETQYF.